These T cell receptor beta chains were read from a single sample in a study of T cell repertoires in cytomegalovirus infection. These receptors' antigens are unknown. A single record per CDR3 protein comes from TCRdb applying MiXCR to the reads. The sample yields about 770,000 distinct CDR3 sequences, 25% to 35% seen once. Sample: cultured CD8+ T cells from PBMCs, taken from culture after CMV antigen stimulation. The receptors were gathered from a human donor in good health (CMV status not recorded). Some clones in this sample may be carry-over from other donors' samples. The CDR3 runs from the conserved cysteine through the conserved F or W. The order of the fields is V gene, clone size, J gene, D gene, CDR3 DNA, CDR3 protein. A D gene is named only where the DNA matches it firmly. Clone size appears in some rows only: once, few, many, or a class for an expanded clone.

TRBV12-3/TRBV12-4	few	TRBJ1-5	TRBD1	TGTGCCAGCAGGGCCGACAGGGAGTATAGCAATCAGCCCCAGCATTTT	CASRADREYSNQPQHF
TRBV5-4	-	TRBJ2-4	TRBD1	TGTGCCAGCAGGCCTGACAGGGGTAGAGCCAAAAACATTCAGTACTTC	CASRPDRGRAKNIQYF
TRBV4-1	-	TRBJ2-7	-	TGCGCCAGCAGCCAAGATCTGCGGGACCAGTACTTC	CASSQDLRDQYF
TRBV4-1	-	TRBJ2-1	-	TGCGCCAGCAGCCACCCAGGAGGGGGTGAGCAGTTCTTC	CASSHPGGGEQFF
TRBV4-1	-	TRBJ1-2	-	TGCGCCAGCAGCCAAGGAGGCCTAACTAACTATGGCTACACCTTC	CASSQGGLTNYGYTF
TRBV7-9	-	TRBJ1-1	-	TGTGCCAGCAGCGCAGAGGGATTTCTTGAAGCTTTCTTT	CASSAEGFLEAFF
TRBV7-9	many	TRBJ1-1	-	TGTGCCAGCAGCTTAGAACCCCACCTGTGGGACACTGAAGCTTTCTTT	CASSLEPHLWDTEAFF
TRBV27	-	TRBJ2-5	TRBD2	TGTGCCAGCAGTTCCACTAGCGGGGGCGTACGCCAAGAGACCCAGTACTTC	CASSSTSGGVRQETQYF
TRBV4-1	few	TRBJ1-1	-	TGCGCCAGCAGCCAAGAGGTACAGCTGAACACTGAAGCTTTCTTT	CASSQEVQLNTEAFF
TRBV7-9	-	TRBJ2-5	-	TGTGCCAGCAGCCCTCGACTGAATCAAGAGACCCAGTACTTC	CASSPRLNQETQYF
TRBV4-1	few	TRBJ1-2	-	TGCGCCAGCAGCCCTTCCCAGGGTTCCAACTATGGCTACACCTTC	CASSPSQGSNYGYTF
TRBV19	few	TRBJ2-2	-	TGTGCCAGTAAAGTGGGCACCGGGGAGCTGTTTTTT	CASKVGTGELFF
TRBV9	-	TRBJ1-1	-	TGTGCCAGCAGCGTAGTTAGAGACGTGAGCGGCACTGAAGCTTTCTTT	CASSVVRDVSGTEAFF